The 15 T cell receptor beta chains in this list originate from one sample, sequenced in a study of beta chain features in type 1 diabetes. Their antigens are not known. Isolated RNA was reverse transcribed in full, so expressed TCRB transcripts were sequenced. TCRdb's table, derived via immunoSEQ multiplex PCR, lists solely in-frame clones and lacks some. The sample lists 500,000 to 800,000 clones; 9.5% to 15% were seen once. General study results and limits: For Type 1 diabetes patients, all four CD4+ subsets carried TCRB CDR3s that were moderately but significantly shorter.

Material: naive CD4+ T cells from blood. The source of these receptors is a man in his thirties or forties with type 1 diabetes.

This clone was counted between two and nine times. This chain uses TRBV19 with TRBJ2-2; no firm D call. V was cut by 7 bases and J by 9 bases, with 9 bases left in between. This CDR3 comprises 11 residues. Germline V gene lookup returns CDR1 LNHDA and CDR2 SQIVND (reference sequence). DNA of the CDR3: TGTGCCAGTACCTCGGTACGGGAGCTGTTTTTT. It yields the protein CASTSVRELFF.

This chain links TRBV5-1 with TRBJ2-7, with TRBD1 identical over 7 bases. Germline-derived CDR1 and CDR2 are SGHRS and YFSETQ. The CDR3 consists of 14 residues. Unmatched junction bases numbered 12, after V lost 6 bases and J lost 6 bases. The CDR3 DNA sequence: TGCGCCAGCACCCCCGACAGGGTTGAATCCGAGCAGTACTTC. Its protein is CASTPDRVESEQYF.

The table lists this clone with a few counts. The chain uses TRBV20-1 and TRBJ2-7; no reliable D call. Between the trimmed V and J ends, which lost 8 bases and 8 bases, there was a span of 10 bases. Germline CDR1 is DFQATT and CDR2 is SNEGSKA (reference sequence). The CDR3 length is 9 residues. CDR3 amino acids: CSPDPKQYF. The DNA for the CDR3 is TGCAGTCCAGATCCCAAGCAGTACTTC.

The rearrangement links TRBV5-6 to TRBJ1-3; no definite D call. Germline lookup yields CDR1 SGHDT and CDR2 YYEEEE. V was pared by 4 bases and J by 7 bases, with 18 bases between. The CDR3 runs to 15 residues. CDR3 coding DNA: TGTGCCAGCAGCCTGGGAGGGTCGCCGGGGAACACCATATATTTT. It encodes CASSLGGSPGNTIYF.

This clone was seen a handful of times. The rearrangement joins TRBV9 to TRBJ2-5; 9 bases are a match to TRBD1. CDR3 length: 15 amino acids. Germline values: CDR1 SGDLS, CDR2 YYNGEE. V lost 3 bases, J lost 1 base, and 4 bases stayed unmatched. This CDR3 reads CASSGRQGGQETQYF. The CDR3 coding sequence is TGTGCCAGCAGCGGTAGACAGGGGGGCCAAGAGACCCAGTACTTC.

This clone has more than one count but fewer than ten. The chain is built from TRBV15 and TRBJ1-2, with D tentatively TRBD1 (6 bases). V was shortened by 5 bases and J by 5 bases, with 12 bases between the two germline ends. The CDR3 totals 13 residues. CDR1 and CDR2 from the germline V gene are LNHNV and YYDKDF (reference sequence). Here the CDR3 DNA reads TGTGCCACCAGCTCCGGGACACTTTATGGCTACACCTTC. This codes for CATSSGTLYGYTF. The full variable domain, in which reference TRBV15 and TRBJ1-2 provide the parts outside the CDR3, is DAMVIQNPRYQVTQFGKPVTLSCSQTLNHNVMYWYQQKSSQAPKLLFHYYDKDFNNEADTPDNFQSRRPNTSFCFLDIRSPGLGDTAMYLCATSSGTLYGYTFGSGTRLTVV.

This chain joins TRBV7-2 and TRBJ2-3; D is unresolved. The CDR3 totals 13 residues. Germline CDR1 SGHTA, CDR2 FQGNSA. V gave up 2 bases and J gave up 6 bases, with 9 bases separating them. Here the CDR3 reads CASSLTSPDTQYF. Here the CDR3 DNA reads TGTGCCAGCAGCTTAACAAGTCCGGATACGCAGTATTTT.

There are a few counts of this clone. This chain links TRBV4-2 with TRBJ2-5, with a possible D match to TRBD2 (6 bases). The CDR3 runs 14 residues. Germline V gives CDR1 LGHNA, CDR2 YNFKEQ. V gave up 5 bases and J gave up 8 bases, with 18 bases separating them. Written as DNA, the CDR3 is TGTGCCAGCAGCTCCGGCCGGGAGCCGTCTACCCAGTACTTC. Amino acids: CASSSGREPSTQYF.

The sample holds a few counts of this clone. The chain carries TRBV28 and TRBJ2-7, with 7 bases lining up with TRBD2. V lost 3 bases to trimming and J lost 2 bases; unmatched junction nucleotides: 7. Germline V gene lookup returns CDR1 MDHEN and CDR2 SYDVKM. CDR3 length: 15 amino acids. Here the CDR3 DNA reads TGTGCCAGCAGTTTCCTGCGGACTAGTACCTACGAGCAGTACTTC. This translates into CASSFLRTSTYEQYF.

The CDR3 nucleotides read TGTGCCAGCAGCCCCCAGAGTGGAATAGCCAAAAACATTCAGTACTTC. Translated, it gives CASSPQSGIAKNIQYF. The chain carries TRBV5-4 and TRBJ2-4; D gene uncertain. The CDR3 is made up of 16 amino acids. Per germline, CDR1 SGHNT and CDR2 YYREEE (reference sequence). Trimming took 4 bases from V and 0 from J, leaving 14 bases between them.

This clone has just a few counts. The chain uses TRBV6-5 and TRBJ2-3; D perhaps matches TRBD2 (6 bases). Germline values: CDR1 MNHEY, CDR2 SVGAGI. The CDR3 contains 13 residues. V lost 6 bases and J lost 7, with 14 bases in between. CDR3 sequence reads: CASRGGTANTQYF. The CDR3 DNA is TGTGCCAGCAGGGGAGGAACGGCGAATACGCAGTATTTT.

The genes are TRBV30 and TRBJ1-2; maybe TRBD1 (5 bases). This CDR3 region has 11 residues. Germline V CDR1 and CDR2: GTSNPN, SVGIG (reference sequence). V lost 8 bases and J lost 8, with 15 bases in between. CDR3 in DNA: TGTGCCGTGGGGCAGGGAGGAGGCTACACCTTC. It yields the protein CAVGQGGGYTF.

This clone was seen more than once but under ten times. This rearrangement joins TRBV7-9 to TRBJ2-2; D not resolved. Trimming shortened V by 5 bases and J by 6 bases, and 7 bases separated the two germline ends. The CDR3 is 12 residues long. Germline V lookup: CDR1 SEHNR, CDR2 FQNEAQ (reference sequence). The CDR3 sequence: CASSPFSGELFF. CDR3 in DNA: TGTGCCAGCAGCCCATTTTCCGGGGAGCTGTTTTTT.

This clone was found a few times. The chain combines TRBV5-1 with TRBJ2-5; 7 bases fit TRBD1. The CDR3 is 17 residues long. Trimming took 0 bases from V and 5 from J; bases not matched to a gene: 13. Germline values: CDR1 SGHRS, CDR2 YFSETQ. The CDR3 region is CASSLDMSGTERETQYF. The CDR3 bases are TGCGCCAGCAGCTTGGACATGTCCGGGACAGAGCGGGAGACCCAGTACTTC.

This chain connects TRBV7-8 to TRBJ1-5; possible D gene TRBD1, 5 bases. CDR1 is SGHVS and CDR2 is FQNEAQ in the germline V gene. With 4 bases removed from V and 7 bases from J, the gap between germline ends came to 11 bases. The CDR3 is made up of 13 amino acids. CDR3 residues: CASSSGTGQPQHF. CDR3 sequence (DNA): TGTGCCAGCAGCTCAGGGACGGGGCAGCCCCAGCATTTT. Full variable domain (missing parts from reference TRBV7-8 and TRBJ1-5): GAGVSQSPRYKVAKRGQDVALRCDPISGHVSLFWYQQALGQGPEFLTYFQNEAQLDKSGLPSDRFFAERPEGSVSTLKIQRTQQEDSAVYLCASSSGTGQPQHFGDGTRLSIL.